This is a list of T cell receptor beta chains from one sample in a study of vaccination and CD4 T cells after COVID-19. MiXCR was run by TCRdb on the PCR reads, yielding one entry per CDR3 protein. Found here are roughly 14,000 distinct CDR3 sequences, approximately 53% of them singletons; the top ten hold 9.5% to 13%. Their antigens are not known. The material was CD4+ T cells from blood, cultured in vitro, obtained before SARS-CoV-2 vaccination. The source of these receptors is a human donor who had recovered from COVID-19. Both conserved end residues are part of each CDR3. D genes are given only for firm matches. Only part of the rows carry a size: once, few, many, or a class if the clone is expanded.

j_call,v_call,clone_size,d_call,cdr3_nt,cdr3_aa
TRBJ2-2,TRBV7-9,few,-,TGTGCCAGCCGGGACTACAGGGACACCGGGGAGCTGTTTTTT,CASRDYRDTGELFF
TRBJ1-5,TRBV20-1,few,-,TGCAGTGCCAAGCAGGGACCAAGCAATCAGCCCCAGCATTTT,CSAKQGPSNQPQHF
TRBJ2-5,TRBV4-1,-,TRBD2,TGCGCCAGCAGCCCAGGTCCAAGCGGGAGTGAGGAGACCCAGTACTTC,CASSPGPSGSEETQYF
TRBJ1-6,TRBV12-3/TRBV12-4,-,-,TGTGCCAGCAGTTTTGGCGCAGGGTGGGACTCACCCCTCCACTTT,CASSFGAGWDSPLHF
TRBJ1-5,TRBV19,few,-,TGTGCCAGTAGTCATCGAACAGGGTTCCAGCCCCAGCATTTT,CASSHRTGFQPQHF
TRBJ2-7,TRBV30,-,-,TGTGCCTGGAGTCTTGGGGGTAGCTCCTACGAGCAGTACTTC,CAWSLGGSSYEQYF
TRBJ2-5,TRBV6-2/TRBV6-3,-,TRBD2,TGTGCCACCCGACTAGCGGGAGCAGAGACCCAGTACTTC,CATRLAGAETQYF
TRBJ2-1,TRBV5-1,-,TRBD2,TGCGCCAGCAGTAAACTGACTAGCGGGAGCGAGGAGCAGTTCTTC,CASSKLTSGSEEQFF
TRBJ1-2,TRBV2,-,-,TGTGCCAGCGCCCGGGGGACGAACAGGGCCTATGGCTACACCTTC,CASARGTNRAYGYTF
TRBJ2-5,TRBV24-1,-,TRBD1,TGTGCCACCAGCGGACAGGGGGAGACCCAGTACTTC,CATSGQGETQYF
TRBJ2-1,TRBV9,-,-,TGTGCCAGCGGGACGGCGGGGGCAACCTACAATGAGCAGTTCTTC,CASGTAGATYNEQFF
TRBJ1-1,TRBV27,few,-,TGTGCCAGCAGTTTAAATTTGCTTTACAGAGCTGAAGCTTTCTTT,CASSLNLLYRAEAFF
TRBJ2-7,TRBV20-1,-,-,TGCAGTGCTAGAGATTCTTTTCCCGGGAAACCGTACGAGCAGTACTTC,CSARDSFPGKPYEQYF
TRBJ2-1,TRBV7-9,-,TRBD2,TGTGCCAGCAGCGTAACTAGCGGGAGCGCTAATGAGCAGTTCTTC,CASSVTSGSANEQFF
TRBJ1-1,TRBV28,-,-,TGTGCCAGCAGGTTGCAGGAGTGGGCTGAAGCTTTCTTT,CASRLQEWAEAFF
TRBJ1-6,TRBV7-9,few,-,TGTGCCAGCAGCTTAGAACAGACCGGACCCCTCCACTTT,CASSLEQTGPLHF
TRBJ2-2,TRBV7-3,few,TRBD2,TGTGCCAGCAGGGATATAGCGGGAGGAACCGGGGAGCTGTTTTTT,CASRDIAGGTGELFF
TRBJ2-2,TRBV6-5,-,-,TGTGCCAGCAGTTCACCTGCGGTTGGGGAGCTGTTTTTT,CASSSPAVGELFF
TRBJ1-5,TRBV19,-,-,TGTGCCAGTAGAACTCAGGGCGGTCAGCCCCAGCATTTT,CASRTQGGQPQHF
TRBJ1-2,TRBV20-1,-,-,TGCAGTGCTAGCGGGACCGCGGCTAACTATGGCTACACCTTC,CSASGTAANYGYTF
TRBJ2-3,TRBV5-4,-,-,TGTGCCAGCAGCCGTTTTGATCCGACAGATACGCAGTATTTT,CASSRFDPTDTQYF
TRBJ2-7,TRBV6-2/TRBV6-3,-,-,TGTGCCAGCAGCTCCGACTCCTACGAGCAGTACTTC,CASSSDSYEQYF
TRBJ2-3,TRBV20-1,-,-,TGCAGTGCACCAGAGGGGGGGACCCGAAGCACAGATACGCAGTATTTT,CSAPEGGTRSTDTQYF
TRBJ1-1,TRBV4-3,few,TRBD1,TGCGCCAGCAGCCAAGATTGGGCAGGGGGGAACACTGAAGCTTTCTTT,CASSQDWAGGNTEAFF
TRBJ2-7,TRBV5-6,-,-,TGTGCCAGCAGCTTACAGGGCGTCTCCTACGAGCAGTACTTC,CASSLQGVSYEQYF
TRBJ1-2,TRBV7-9,-,-,TGTGCCAGCAGCTTACTCCAGGGAAACTATGGCTACACCTTC,CASSLLQGNYGYTF
TRBJ2-5,TRBV6-2/TRBV6-3,few,TRBD1,TGTGCCAGCAGCCCTACAGGGGAAGGAGAGACCCAGTACTTC,CASSPTGEGETQYF
TRBJ1-6,TRBV2,-,-,TGTGCCAGCAGGTTCATGGAAGTAGGGTCACCCCTCCACTTT,CASRFMEVGSPLHF
TRBJ2-2,TRBV2,few,-,TGTGCCAGCAGTGTGGGTAGCGCGAACACCGGGGAGCTGTTTTTT,CASSVGSANTGELFF
TRBJ2-1,TRBV27,once,TRBD2,TGTGCCAGCAGTGTGTTTCTAGCGGGAGGATACCTTAACAATGAGCAGTTCTTC,CASSVFLAGGYLNNEQFF
TRBJ1-3,TRBV28,-,TRBD1,TGTGCCAGCAGTTCCTCGTGGAGGGGGCAGTCTGGAAACACCATATATTTT,CASSSSWRGQSGNTIYF
TRBJ2-1,TRBV7-9,few,TRBD2,TGTGCCAGCAGCTTCGCGGGAGATTTAAATGAGCAGTTCTTC,CASSFAGDLNEQFF
TRBJ2-7,TRBV7-9,-,TRBD2,TGTGCCAGCAGCTCTCGGACTAGTCGGGGCGAGCAGTACTTC,CASSSRTSRGEQYF
TRBJ2-4,TRBV28,-,-,TGTGCCAGCAGAGCTGGACAGTTAACCAAAAACATTCAGTACTTC,CASRAGQLTKNIQYF
TRBJ1-1,TRBV7-3,-,TRBD1,TGTGCCAGCAGCTTAAATCAGGGGGAGGCTTTCTTT,CASSLNQGEAFF
TRBJ1-5,TRBV28,-,TRBD1,TGTGCCAGCAGTCTCAGGACAGGGAGTCAGCCCCAGCATTTT,CASSLRTGSQPQHF
TRBJ2-1,TRBV7-2,few,-,TGTGCCAGCAGCTCCGAATCAACACTCTCCTACAATGAGCAGTTCTTC,CASSSESTLSYNEQFF
TRBJ2-5,TRBV20-1,-,-,TGCAGTGCTAGTTCGTTGACAGGAGTCCAAGAGACCCAGTACTTC,CSASSLTGVQETQYF
TRBJ1-6,TRBV27,-,-,TGTGCCAGCAGCCCCCGGGGGGAAAATTCACCCCTCCACTTT,CASSPRGENSPLHF
TRBJ2-3,TRBV7-2,-,-,TGTGCCAGCAGCTTAGGAAACGGAATGGACTTTACGCAGTATTTT,CASSLGNGMDFTQYF
TRBJ2-7,TRBV25-1,-,TRBD2,TGTGCCAGCAGTGGGACTAGCGGGATCCACGAGCAGTACTTC,CASSGTSGIHEQYF
TRBJ2-3,TRBV5-6,-,TRBD2,TGTGCCAGCATAACAAAGCGGGGGAGCACAGATACGCAGTATTTT,CASITKRGSTDTQYF
TRBJ1-1,TRBV2,few,TRBD1,TGTGCCAGCTCTCGGGACAGGGGAAACACTGAAGCTTTCTTT,CASSRDRGNTEAFF
TRBJ1-3,TRBV15,-,-,TGTGCCACCAGCAGAGAACTTGCCACGCGGTCTGGAAACACCATATATTTT,CATSRELATRSGNTIYF
TRBJ2-2,TRBV19,few,TRBD1,TGTGCCAGCACGGGACAGGGGGCTTCCGGGGAGCTGTTTTTT,CASTGQGASGELFF
TRBJ2-5,TRBV27,-,TRBD2,TGTGCCAGCAGTTCACCGGGAGGCCTCTTTCAAGAGACCCAGTACTTC,CASSSPGGLFQETQYF
TRBJ2-7,TRBV20-1,few,-,TGCAGTGCCCCTCGAGGGACTTCCTACGAGCAGTACTTC,CSAPRGTSYEQYF
TRBJ1-5,TRBV12-3/TRBV12-4,once,-,TGTGCCAGCAGTTCTTTCCGGAGCAATCAGCCCCAGCATTTT,CASSSFRSNQPQHF
TRBJ1-6,TRBV20-1,-,-,TGCAGTGCTAGGGGGACCCGCCTGGGGAGCTCCTATAATTCACCCCTCCACTTT,CSARGTRLGSSYNSPLHF
TRBJ1-2,TRBV20-1,-,-,TGCAGTGCCCGAACCGTCGGGGGTGGCTACACCTTC,CSARTVGGGYTF
TRBJ2-7,TRBV20-1,-,TRBD1,TGCAGTGCTAGAAGGACAGGGAGGAACGAGCAGTACTTC,CSARRTGRNEQYF
TRBJ2-2,TRBV19,few,-,TGTGCCAGTAGTATAGAGGGGACCGGGGAGCTGTTTTTT,CASSIEGTGELFF
TRBJ1-5,TRBV2,-,TRBD1,TGTGCCAGCAGTCCCGGGACAGACAATCAGCCCCAGCATTTT,CASSPGTDNQPQHF
TRBJ2-1,TRBV28,once,TRBD2,TGTGCCAGCGGCGGGACTAGCGGGAGAGTTAAGGACAATGAGCAGTTCTTC,CASGGTSGRVKDNEQFF
TRBJ1-2,TRBV2,few,-,TGTGCCAGCCCAGGGGCAGGAGCAGGGAACTATGGCTACACCTTC,CASPGAGAGNYGYTF
TRBJ2-1,TRBV27,-,-,TGTGCCAGCAGCCTGGAGGGGGGCAATGAGCAGTTCTTC,CASSLEGGNEQFF